One and the same sample provided the 24 T cell receptor beta chains below, sequenced in a study of blood T cell repertoires in COVID-19. Measured with immunoSEQ multiplex PCR; TCRdb has only the in-frame clones, and not every one. This sample has approximately 240,000 clones, with roughly 84% found just once. Sequencing input: peripheral blood. The receptors stem from a woman in her forties who had recovered from COVID-19.

The chain employs TRBV5-5 and TRBJ2-1; TRBD1 might be the D (6 bases). Germline V CDR1 and CDR2: SGHKS, YYEKEE (reference sequence). The CDR3 extends over 17 amino acids. Trimming pared 3 bases from V and 4 bases from J, leaving 20 bases between. In nucleotides, the CDR3 is TGTGCCAGCAGCTATGAGGGGGACCCCTTTTTATACAATGAGCAGTTCTTC. Protein sequence: CASSYEGDPFLYNEQFF.

V usage is TRBV7-2 and J usage is TRBJ2-2; TRBD2 matches at 11 bases. With V trimmed by 5 bases and J by 6 bases, 5 bases remained unmatched. This CDR3 is built from 15 residues. Germline CDR1 reads SGHTA; CDR2 reads FQGNSA. In DNA form, the CDR3 reads TGTGCCAGCAGCAAAACTAGCGGGAGCTCCGGGGAGCTGTTTTTT. It yields the protein CASSKTSGSSGELFF.

The CDR3 coding sequence is TGTGCCAGCAGCTTAGGGGCGAGGGGCACAGATACGCAGTATTTT. This gives the protein CASSLGARGTDTQYF. The chain is built from TRBV7-2 and TRBJ2-3, with D maybe TRBD2 (5 bases). V was cut by 1 base and J by 1 base, with 9 bases left in between. The CDR3 is made up of 15 amino acids. Germline V gene data show CDR1 as SGHTA and CDR2 as FQGNSA.

This chain joins TRBV5-5 and TRBJ1-2; D is perhaps TRBD1 (6 bases). Between the trimmed V and J ends, which lost 4 bases and 4 bases, there was a span of 23 bases. The CDR3 spans 17 residues. Germline lookup yields CDR1 SGHKS and CDR2 YYEKEE (reference sequence). This CDR3 is CASSRTTDSPLTYGYTF. The DNA of the CDR3 is TGTGCCAGCAGCCGAACCACGGACAGTCCCTTAACCTATGGCTACACCTTC.

This clone was recorded once. The chain carries TRBV5-1 and TRBJ2-3; possibly TRBD2 for D (5 bases). CDR1 is SGHRS, CDR2 YFSETQ, per germline. The V gene lost 1 base and the J gene lost 1 base, with 10 bases spanning the gap. The CDR3 is 15 amino acids. The CDR3 DNA reads TGCGCCAGCAGCTTGTACGGGATTGGCACAGATACGCAGTATTTT. As protein: CASSLYGIGTDTQYF.

The genes are TRBV5-1 and TRBJ1-3; 10 bases align to TRBD1. Losses at the gene ends were 4 bases for V and 1 base for J; bases not matched to a gene: 11. There are 18 residues in the CDR3. CDR1 is SGHRS, CDR2 YFSETQ, per germline. The CDR3 loop is CASSPVGTGAGSGNTIYF. The CDR3 DNA sequence: TGCGCCAGCAGCCCGGTAGGGACAGGGGCTGGGTCTGGAAACACCATATATTTT.

The V gene is TRBV18, the J gene TRBJ2-1; 11 bases match TRBD2. V was pared by 3 bases and J by 9 bases, with 16 bases of the junction left unmatched. The CDR3 consists of 18 residues. Germline CDR1 reads KGHSH; CDR2 reads LQKENI. CDR3: CASSPLSSSGRSGTEQFF. CDR3 coding DNA: TGTGCCAGCTCACCCCTATCCTCTAGCGGGAGGAGTGGCACTGAGCAGTTCTTC. Complete variable domain (other parts from reference TRBV18 and TRBJ2-1): NAGVMQNPRHLVRRRGQEARLRCSPMKGHSHVYWYRQLPEEGLKFMVYLQKENIIDESGMPKERFSAEFPKEGPSILRIQQVVRGDSAAYFCASSPLSSSGRSGTEQFFGPGTRLTVL.

The J gene is TRBJ2-3, the V gene TRBV5-1, with 8 bases aligning to TRBD1. The CDR3 is 14 amino acids. CDR1 SGHRS and CDR2 YFSETQ come from the germline V gene. After removal of 5 bases from V and 2 bases from J, the junction contained 4 bases not matched to a gene. CDR3 in amino acids: CASSSDRATDTQYF. CDR3 nucleotides: TGCGCCAGCAGTTCGGACAGGGCCACAGATACGCAGTATTTT.

The chain combines TRBV30 with TRBJ1-6, with TRBD1 identical over 7 bases. V shed 2 bases and J 6 bases; nucleotides not matched to a gene: 10. The CDR3 has 16 residues. From germline, CDR1 is GTSNPN and CDR2 SVGIG (reference sequence). CDR3 in DNA: TGTGCCTGGAGTCTCCACCTGGGACAGCCTAATTCACCCCTCCACTTT. It codes for CAWSLHLGQPNSPLHF.

CDR3 sequence: CATKVQVGGGFNTGELFF. The CDR3 coding sequence is TGTGCCACAAAGGTTCAAGTAGGCGGGGGATTCAACACCGGGGAGCTGTTTTTT. The V gene is TRBV19, the J gene TRBJ2-2; TRBD2 agrees at 7 bases. The CDR3 loop spans 18 amino acids. Unmatched junction bases numbered 19, after V lost 10 bases and J lost 2 bases. Germline V gene sequence: CDR1 LNHDA, CDR2 SQIVND (reference sequence).

This sequence joins TRBV11-2 and TRBJ1-4; 11 bases are a match to TRBD1. With V trimmed by 4 bases and J by 7 bases, 5 bases remained unmatched. The CDR3 runs to 15 residues. Germline CDR1 is SGHAT and CDR2 is FQNNGV. The CDR3 protein is CASSWGTGGVEKLFF. The CDR3 nucleotides read TGTGCCAGCAGCTGGGGGACAGGGGGTGTTGAAAAACTGTTTTTT.

This clone was picked up a small number of times. The chain links TRBV19 to TRBJ2-7; TRBD1 matches at 9 bases. V lost 7 bases to trimming and J lost 6 bases; unmatched junction nucleotides: 10. CDR3 length: 14 amino acids. Germline values: CDR1 LNHDA, CDR2 SQIVND (reference sequence). The CDR3 loop is CASNAPGQGPEQYF. CDR3 DNA sequence: TGTGCCAGTAATGCTCCGGGACAGGGCCCCGAGCAGTACTTC.

V gene TRBV7-2 combines with J gene TRBJ2-2; 7 nucleotides line up with TRBD2. V lost 5 bases to trimming and J lost 4 bases; unmatched junction nucleotides: 10. This CDR3 region has 16 residues. Germline values: CDR1 SGHTA, CDR2 FQGNSA. In nucleotides, the CDR3 is TGTGCCAGCAGCCCCGCCGGGGGGACCACCACCGGGGAGCTGTTTTTT. Amino acid sequence: CASSPAGGTTTGELFF.

The chain uses TRBV11-3 and TRBJ1-2, with D tentatively TRBD1 (5 bases). The CDR3 has 13 amino acids. The V end lost 0 bases, the J end lost 4 bases, and 6 bases lay between the germline ends. Germline V gene sequence: CDR1 SGHNT, CDR2 YENEEA. Here the CDR3 reads CASSLDQGYGYTF. In nucleotides, the CDR3 is TGTGCCAGCAGCTTAGACCAGGGCTATGGCTACACCTTC.

The rearrangement joins TRBV7-2 to TRBJ2-2; 7 bases align to TRBD1. The CDR3 is 15 amino acids. Per the germline V gene, CDR1 is SGHTA and CDR2 is FQGNSA. J lost 6 bases, V lost 5 bases, and 9 bases had no gene match. The CDR3 sequence is CASSPRQGQAGELFF. The CDR3 DNA sequence: TGTGCCAGCAGCCCCCGACAGGGTCAGGCCGGGGAGCTGTTTTTT.

This clone was found once. The V gene is TRBV5-1, the J gene TRBJ2-3; 7 bases match TRBD2. J gave up 0 bases and V 3 bases, and 4 bases lay outside the gene matches. The CDR3 covers 15 residues. Looked up from germline, CDR1 is SGHRS and CDR2 is YFSETQ. The CDR3 bases are TGCGCCAGCAGCTCCCTAGCGGTTAGCACAGATACGCAGTATTTT. It encodes CASSSLAVSTDTQYF. Filled out from reference TRBV5-1 and TRBJ2-3, the complete variable domain reads KAGVTQTPRYLIKTRGQQVTLSCSPISGHRSVSWYQQTPGQGLQFLFEYFSETQRNKGNFPGRFSGRQFSNSRSEMNVSTLELGDSALYLCASSSLAVSTDTQYFGPGTRLTVL.

This clone was seen only a few times. The chain couples TRBV6-5 to TRBJ2-7; 12 bases are shared with TRBD2. The CDR3 extends over 14 amino acids. Trimming at V came to 6 bases and at J to 2 bases, leaving 2 bases not matched to a gene. The germline CDR1 and CDR2 sequences are MNHEY and SVGAGI. This chain's CDR3 is CASRLAGGPYEQYF. The CDR3 DNA reads TGTGCCAGCAGGCTAGCGGGAGGGCCCTACGAGCAGTACTTC.

The V and J genes are TRBV14 and TRBJ2-2; 7 bases align to TRBD1. Germline V gene lookup returns CDR1 SGHDN and CDR2 FVKESK. The CDR3 sequence is 15 residues long. V lost 4 bases, J lost 7 bases, and 9 bases stayed unmatched. CDR3 nucleotides: TGTGCCAGCAGCCCACACACAGGGGTTGGCGGGGAGCTGTTTTTT. It translates to CASSPHTGVGGELFF.

V is TRBV7-9 and J is TRBJ1-2; 8 positions agree with TRBD1. CDR3 size: 12 residues. The V gene's germline CDR1 is SEHNR and CDR2 FQNEAQ (reference sequence). The J segment lost 8 bases and the V segment lost 3 bases, leaving 2 bases of the junction unmatched. The CDR3 coding sequence is TGTGCCAGCAGCTTGACAGGGGAAGGCTACACCTTC. Translation gives CASSLTGEGYTF.

V is TRBV6-1 and J is TRBJ2-1, with 8 positions matching TRBD2. Germline V lookup: CDR1 MNHNS, CDR2 SASEGT. Germline trimming cut 6 bases from V and 0 bases from J; bases unmatched to any gene: 4. The CDR3 sequence is 15 residues long. The CDR3 reads CASSLSGASYNEQFF. CDR3 bases: TGTGCCAGCAGCCTTAGCGGGGCCTCCTACAATGAGCAGTTCTTC.

A single count supports this clone. The chain recombines TRBV19 with TRBJ2-6; 8 positions match TRBD1. The CDR3 runs to 16 residues. Germline-derived CDR1 and CDR2 are LNHDA and SQIVND (reference sequence). Germline trimming cut 5 bases from V and 2 bases from J; bases unmatched to any gene: 5. CDR3 nucleotides: TGTGCCAGTAGTTCAGGGGGCGCGGCTGGGGCCAACGTCCTGACTTTC. Its protein product is CASSSGGAAGANVLTF. The full variable domain, rest sourced from reference TRBV19 and TRBJ2-6, is DGGITQSPKYLFRKEGQNVTLSCEQNLNHDAMYWYRQDPGQGLRLIYYSQIVNDFQKGDIAEGYSVSREKKESFPLTVTSAQKNPTAFYLCASSSGGAAGANVLTFGAGSRLTVL.

This clone was detected once. This sequence joins TRBV11-3 and TRBJ2-3; D remains ambiguous. CDR3 length: 14 residues. Germline values: CDR1 SGHNT, CDR2 YENEEA. V lost 0 bases to trimming and J lost 6 bases, with 10 bases between them. CDR3 in DNA: TGTGCCAGCAGCTTAGATCTGACGAGGGATACGCAGTATTTT. Translation: CASSLDLTRDTQYF.

This chain connects TRBV27 to TRBJ2-3; 7 positions match TRBD1. The CDR3 contains 16 residues. V dropped 0 bases and J dropped 4; count of bases not matched to a gene: 7. Germline lookup yields CDR1 MNHEY and CDR2 SMNVEV (reference sequence). The CDR3 loop reads CASSLSDNRGSDTQYF. Written as DNA, the CDR3 is TGTGCCAGCAGTTTATCCGATAACAGGGGCTCAGATACGCAGTATTTT.

The chain couples TRBV9 to TRBJ2-1, with D possibly matching TRBD2 (6 bases). Trimming removed 4 bases from V and 0 bases from J, with 20 bases in between. CDR3 length equals 18 residues. Germline V lookup: CDR1 SGDLS, CDR2 YYNGEE. CDR3 in DNA: TGTGCCAGCAGCATCCTCGGGGCGGACGGGAGCTCCTACAATGAGCAGTTCTTC. Its protein product is CASSILGADGSSYNEQFF.